Sequencing of this TCR beta chain was carried out in a study of T-cell reconstitution after alpha-beta-depleted transplantation in children. This clonotype has a handful of counts. Molecular barcoding with unique molecular identifiers was used for the TCRbeta library. MiXCR, run by TCRdb on the PCR reads, gives a single entry per CDR3 protein. The repertoire holds about 370,000 distinct CDR3 sequences, with approximately 20% as singletons. Germline values: CDR1 DFQATT, CDR2 SNEGSKA (reference sequence). Losses at the gene ends were 4 bases for V and 4 bases for J; bases not matched to a gene: 10. The CDR3 loop spans 14 amino acids.

This receptor was obtained from a human donor who donated a stem cell graft to a child with acute myeloid leukemia. The sequencing here drew on PBMCs from the stem cell graft donor, taken from the stem cell graft. The chain couples TRBV20-1 to TRBJ2-7; 7 bases map to TRBD2. CDR3 nucleotides: TGCAGTGCTACTGGGGGAGGGCCTAGGTACGAGCAGTACTTC. Translation: CSATGGGPRYEQYF.